This entry concerns a single TCR beta chain. Its antigen remains unidentified. The data belong to a study of shared clonotypes between healthy human individuals. Study summary: A couple of women and three men aged 18 to 49 served as donors.

Germline V gene lookup returns CDR1 SQVTM and CDR2 ANQGSEA. The germline V and J ends were trimmed by 0 bases and 2 bases, with 22 bases remaining between them. The CDR3 extends over 18 amino acids. Repertoires were generated with immunoSEQ multiplex PCR, while TCRdb's copy carries only in-frame clones and drops some. The data hold approximately 240,000 clones, with about 69% observed a single time. General study points: The researchers took only blood, and tissue repertoires probably look different. As a rule, naive subsets had a larger estimated richness than memory subsets. When naive CD4 clonotypes were compared across a few donors, about 4.8% were shared.

Source material: memory CD4+ T cells sorted from blood. Subset meaning: CD45RA-negative fraction. This clonotype was sampled from a man younger than 40 in good health. The chain has TRBV29-1 and TRBJ2-5; D might be TRBD2 (5 bases). The CDR3 is CSVEDLAGFGNRQETQYF. CDR3 bases: TGCAGCGTTGAAGATTTAGCAGGATTCGGGAACAGACAAGAGACCCAGTACTTC.